Each of the 5 T cell receptor beta chains below was sequenced from the same sample in a study of shared clonotypes between healthy human individuals. Naive CD8 cells were CD45RO-negative, positively selected for CCR7, excluding terminally differentiated effector memory CD45RA+ cells. Assay used: immunoSEQ multiplex PCR; TCRdb lists only in-frame clones, some missing. The sample yields about 2.2 million clones, about 93% seen once. Source material: naive CD8+ T cells from PBMCs. Source of these receptors: a man between 18 and 35 years old in good health. Some clones in this sample may be carry-over from other donors' samples.

This clone appeared once. The V and J genes are TRBV5-1 and TRBJ2-7; 8 bases are shared with TRBD1. V shed 4 bases and J 5 bases; nucleotides not matched to a gene: 2. CDR1 and CDR2 from the germline V gene are SGHRS and YFSETQ. The CDR3 contains 12 residues. CDR3 in amino acids: CASSTTGDEQYF. Written as DNA, the CDR3 is TGCGCCAGCAGCACGACAGGGGACGAGCAGTACTTC.

The rearrangement joins TRBV10-3 to TRBJ2-3, with 7 bases matching TRBD2. V gave up 7 bases and J gave up 0 bases; unmatched junction bases: 10. The germline gives CDR1 ENHRY, CDR2 SYGVKD. There are 16 residues in the CDR3. The DNA for the CDR3 is TGTGCCATCAAGAATTCGCGGGAGATGAGCACAGATACGCAGTATTTT. Encoded protein: CAIKNSREMSTDTQYF.

CDR3 in DNA: TGTGCCAGCAGCCCAACTAGCGGGACTATATATACGCAGTATTTT. Translated, it gives CASSPTSGTIYTQYF. The chain has TRBV7-9 and TRBJ2-3, with 10 bases that match TRBD2. This CDR3 comprises 15 residues. Germline V lookup: CDR1 SEHNR, CDR2 FQNEAQ (reference sequence). With 5 bases clipped from V and 7 bases from J, the junction kept 9 bases outside the gene matches.

This chain links TRBV6-1 with TRBJ1-2; D is perhaps TRBD1 (6 bases). In germline, CDR1 is MNHNS, CDR2 SASEGT. Between the trimmed V and J ends, which lost 7 bases and 8 bases, there was a span of 23 bases. This CDR3 has 15 residues. This CDR3 reads CASKRMGTPVGGYTF. The CDR3, as DNA: TGTGCCAGCAAACGGATGGGGACACCTGTAGGAGGCTACACCTTC.

The rearrangement uses TRBV4-3 and TRBJ2-1; TRBD2 matches 14 bases. The CDR3 sequence is 20 residues long. The germline CDR1 and CDR2 sequences are LGHNA and YSLEER. V dropped 0 bases and J dropped 6; count of bases not matched to a gene: 13. The CDR3 coding sequence is TGCGCCAGCAGCCAAGATGGTTATGGGACTAGCGGGAGAGGGGGCAATGAGCAGTTCTTC. Translation: CASSQDGYGTSGRGGNEQFF.